This T cell receptor (beta chain) stems from a study of blood T cell repertoires in COVID-19. For the study at large: Acute-phase and convalescent COVID-19 samples originated in the United States, Italy and Spain.

Sequencing was performed with immunoSEQ multiplex PCR; in TCRdb, only in-frame clones are kept and a portion is missing. This table holds around 290,000 clones, about 89% found once. V was clipped by 1 base and J by 6 bases, with 16 bases between them. CDR1 SGHTS and CDR2 YDEGEE come from the germline V gene. The CDR3 contains 15 residues. This clone is a singleton in its sample. Sequenced input: peripheral blood. The chain is built from TRBV5-8 and TRBJ1-2; D may be TRBD1 (6 bases). The source is a woman aged 30 to 39 with COVID-19, enrolled during active disease. The CDR3 spells CASSLFQGRVDGYTF. For the CDR3, the DNA is TGTGCCAGCAGCTTGTTTCAGGGGCGTGTTGATGGCTACACCTTC.